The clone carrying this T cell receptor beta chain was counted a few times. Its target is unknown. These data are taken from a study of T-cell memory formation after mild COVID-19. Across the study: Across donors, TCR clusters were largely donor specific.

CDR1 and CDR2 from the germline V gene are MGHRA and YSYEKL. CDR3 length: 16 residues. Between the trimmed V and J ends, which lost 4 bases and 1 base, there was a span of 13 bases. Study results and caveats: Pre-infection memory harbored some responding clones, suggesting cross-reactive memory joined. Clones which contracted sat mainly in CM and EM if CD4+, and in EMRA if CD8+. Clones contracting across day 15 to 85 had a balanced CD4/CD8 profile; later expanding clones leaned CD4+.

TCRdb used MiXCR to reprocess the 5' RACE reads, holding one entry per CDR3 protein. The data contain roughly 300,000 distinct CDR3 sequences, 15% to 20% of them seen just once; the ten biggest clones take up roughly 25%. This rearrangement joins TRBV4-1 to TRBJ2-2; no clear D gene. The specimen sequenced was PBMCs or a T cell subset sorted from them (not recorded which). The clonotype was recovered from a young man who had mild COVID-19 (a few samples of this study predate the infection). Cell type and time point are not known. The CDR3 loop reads CASSPLDTLNTGELFF. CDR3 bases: TGCGCCAGCAGCCCCCTCGACACCTTGAACACCGGGGAGCTGTTTTTT.